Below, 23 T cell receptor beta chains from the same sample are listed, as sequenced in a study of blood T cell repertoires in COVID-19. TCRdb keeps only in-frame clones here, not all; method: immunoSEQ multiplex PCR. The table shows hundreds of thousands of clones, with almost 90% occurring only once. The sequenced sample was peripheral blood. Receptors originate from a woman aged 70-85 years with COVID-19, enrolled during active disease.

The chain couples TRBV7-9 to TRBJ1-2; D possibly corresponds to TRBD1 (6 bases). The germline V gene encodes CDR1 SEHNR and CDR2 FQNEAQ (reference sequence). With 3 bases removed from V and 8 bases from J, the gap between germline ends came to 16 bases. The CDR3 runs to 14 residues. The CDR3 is CASSFPVHREGYTF. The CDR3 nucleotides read TGTGCCAGCAGCTTCCCCGTTCACAGGGAAGGCTACACCTTC.

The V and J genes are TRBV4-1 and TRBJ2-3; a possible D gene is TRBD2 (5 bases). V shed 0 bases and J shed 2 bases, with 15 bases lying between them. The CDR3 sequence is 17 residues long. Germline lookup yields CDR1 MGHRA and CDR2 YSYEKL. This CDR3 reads CASSQESRTGYTDTQYF. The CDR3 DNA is TGCGCCAGCAGCCAAGAGAGCCGGACGGGGTACACAGATACGCAGTATTTT.

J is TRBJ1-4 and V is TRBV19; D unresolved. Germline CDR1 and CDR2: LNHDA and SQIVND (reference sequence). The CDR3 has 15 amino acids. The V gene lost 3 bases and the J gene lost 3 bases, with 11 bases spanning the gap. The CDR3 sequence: CASSMTRAANEKLFF. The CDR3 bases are TGTGCCAGTAGTATGACGAGGGCAGCTAATGAAAAACTGTTTTTT. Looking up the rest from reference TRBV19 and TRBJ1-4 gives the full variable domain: DGGITQSPKYLFRKEGQNVTLSCEQNLNHDAMYWYRQDPGQGLRLIYYSQIVNDFQKGDIAEGYSVSREKKESFPLTVTSAQKNPTAFYLCASSMTRAANEKLFFGSGTQLSVL.

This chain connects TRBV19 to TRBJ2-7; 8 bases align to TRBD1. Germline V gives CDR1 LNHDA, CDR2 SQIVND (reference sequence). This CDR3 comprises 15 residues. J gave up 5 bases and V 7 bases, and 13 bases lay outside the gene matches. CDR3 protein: CASKMAGQGAHEQYF. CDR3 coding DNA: TGTGCCAGTAAAATGGCTGGACAGGGCGCCCACGAGCAGTACTTC.

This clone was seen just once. This CDR3 is CASSSGGPETQYF. The CDR3 nucleotides read TGTGCCAGCAGTTCCGGGGGGCCGGAGACCCAGTACTTC. The gene calls are TRBV28 and TRBJ2-5; possible D gene TRBD2, 7 bases. Trimming cost V 4 bases and J 5 bases, with 11 bases left between them. CDR1 is MDHEN and CDR2 is SYDVKM in the germline V gene. The CDR3 extends over 13 amino acids.

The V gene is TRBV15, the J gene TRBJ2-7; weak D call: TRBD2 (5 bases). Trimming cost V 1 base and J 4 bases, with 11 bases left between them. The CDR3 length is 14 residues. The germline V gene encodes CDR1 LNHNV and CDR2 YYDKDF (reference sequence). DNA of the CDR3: TGTGCCACCAGCAGAGGCGGGCTCGTTTACGAGCAGTACTTC. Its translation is CATSRGGLVYEQYF.

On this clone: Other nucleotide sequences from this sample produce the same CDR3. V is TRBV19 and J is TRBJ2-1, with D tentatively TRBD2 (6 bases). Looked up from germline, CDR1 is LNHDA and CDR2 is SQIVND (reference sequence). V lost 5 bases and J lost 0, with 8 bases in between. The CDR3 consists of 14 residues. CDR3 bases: TGTGCCAGTAGTCGGGGGAGCTCCTACAATGAGCAGTTCTTC. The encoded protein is CASSRGSSYNEQFF.

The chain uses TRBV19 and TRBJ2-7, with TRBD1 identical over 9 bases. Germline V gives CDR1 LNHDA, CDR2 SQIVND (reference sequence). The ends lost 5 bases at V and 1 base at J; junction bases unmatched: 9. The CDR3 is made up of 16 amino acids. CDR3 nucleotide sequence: TGTGCCAGTAGTCTCCAAGGGACAGGGTTTTCCTACGAGCAGTACTTC. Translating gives CASSLQGTGFSYEQYF.

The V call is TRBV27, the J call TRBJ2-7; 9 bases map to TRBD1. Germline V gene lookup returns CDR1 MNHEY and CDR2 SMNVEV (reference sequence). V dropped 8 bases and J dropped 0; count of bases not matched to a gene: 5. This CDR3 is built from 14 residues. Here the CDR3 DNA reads TGTGCCAGCCGACAGGGGGTACCCTCCTACGAGCAGTACTTC. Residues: CASRQGVPSYEQYF.

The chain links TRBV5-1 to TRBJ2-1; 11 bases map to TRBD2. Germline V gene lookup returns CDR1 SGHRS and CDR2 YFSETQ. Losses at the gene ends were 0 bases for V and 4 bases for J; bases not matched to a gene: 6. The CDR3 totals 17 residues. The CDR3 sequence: CASSLEPVAGGYNEQFF. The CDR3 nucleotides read TGCGCCAGCAGCTTGGAACCCGTAGCGGGGGGGTACAATGAGCAGTTCTTC.

The CDR3 bases are TGTGCCAGCAGCCGTTTAAACTGGGGCCAAGGATCCAATGAGCAGTTCTTC. It yields the protein CASSRLNWGQGSNEQFF. This sequence joins TRBV11-2 and TRBJ2-1; possibly TRBD1 for D (5 bases). Trimming left V 5 bases short and J 6 bases short, with 23 bases between. The germline gives CDR1 SGHAT, CDR2 FQNNGV. The length of the CDR3 is 17 residues.

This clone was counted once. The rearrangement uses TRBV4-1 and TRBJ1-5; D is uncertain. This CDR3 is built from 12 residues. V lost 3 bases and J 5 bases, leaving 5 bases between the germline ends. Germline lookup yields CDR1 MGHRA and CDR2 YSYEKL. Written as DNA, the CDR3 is TGCGCCAGCAGCCATCAGGATCAGCCCCAGCATTTT. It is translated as CASSHQDQPQHF.

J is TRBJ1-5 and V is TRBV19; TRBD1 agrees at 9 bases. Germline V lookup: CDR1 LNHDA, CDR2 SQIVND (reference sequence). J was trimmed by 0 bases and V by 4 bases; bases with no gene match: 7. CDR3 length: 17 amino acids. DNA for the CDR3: TGTGCCAGTAGTACCCGACAGGGGGAGTATAGCAATCAGCCCCAGCATTTT. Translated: CASSTRQGEYSNQPQHF.

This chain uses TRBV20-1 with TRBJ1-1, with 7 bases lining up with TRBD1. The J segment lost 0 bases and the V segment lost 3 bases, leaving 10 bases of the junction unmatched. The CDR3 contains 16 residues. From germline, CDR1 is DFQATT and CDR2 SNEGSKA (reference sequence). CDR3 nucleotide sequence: TGCAGTGCTAGTGACTTCGACAGGGCCCTGAACACTGAAGCTTTCTTT. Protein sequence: CSASDFDRALNTEAFF.

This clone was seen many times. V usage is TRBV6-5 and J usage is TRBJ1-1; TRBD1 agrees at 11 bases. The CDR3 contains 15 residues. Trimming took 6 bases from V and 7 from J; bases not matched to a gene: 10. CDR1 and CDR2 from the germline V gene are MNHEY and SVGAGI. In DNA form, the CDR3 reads TGTGCCAGCAGATGGACAGGGGGCAAGGTGAGTGAAGCTTTCTTT. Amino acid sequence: CASRWTGGKVSEAFF.

CDR3 DNA sequence: TGTGCCAGCAGCCGAAGGGGCTACGAGCAGTACTTC. Translation gives CASSRRGYEQYF. V and J are TRBV5-6 and TRBJ2-7; D perhaps matches TRBD1 (5 bases). The V gene lost 4 bases and the J gene lost 3 bases, with 8 bases spanning the gap. Per germline, CDR1 SGHDT and CDR2 YYEEEE. The CDR3 covers 12 residues.

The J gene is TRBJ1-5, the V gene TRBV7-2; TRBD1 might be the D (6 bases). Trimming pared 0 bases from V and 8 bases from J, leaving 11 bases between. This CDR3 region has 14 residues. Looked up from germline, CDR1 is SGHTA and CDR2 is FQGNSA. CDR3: CASSLAQGVEPQHF. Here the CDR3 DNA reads TGTGCCAGCAGCTTAGCACAGGGTGTCGAGCCCCAGCATTTT.

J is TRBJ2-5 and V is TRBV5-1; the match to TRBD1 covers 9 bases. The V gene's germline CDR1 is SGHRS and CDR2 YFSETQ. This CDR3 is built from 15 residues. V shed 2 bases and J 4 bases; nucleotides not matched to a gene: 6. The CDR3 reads CASSFTGGPIETQYF. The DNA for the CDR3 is TGCGCCAGCAGCTTCACAGGGGGCCCGATAGAGACCCAGTACTTC.

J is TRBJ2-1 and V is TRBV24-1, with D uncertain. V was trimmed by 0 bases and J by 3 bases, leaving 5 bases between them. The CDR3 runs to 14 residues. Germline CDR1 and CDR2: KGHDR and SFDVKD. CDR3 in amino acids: CATSDLVNYNEQFF. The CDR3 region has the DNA TGTGCCACCAGTGATTTGGTCAACTACAATGAGCAGTTCTTC.

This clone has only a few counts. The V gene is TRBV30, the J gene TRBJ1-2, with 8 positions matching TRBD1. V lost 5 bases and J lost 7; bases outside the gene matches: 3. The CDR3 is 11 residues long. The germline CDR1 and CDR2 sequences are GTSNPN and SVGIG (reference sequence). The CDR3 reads CAWQGAGGYTF. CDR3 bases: TGTGCCTGGCAGGGGGCCGGTGGCTACACCTTC.

The CDR3 is CASSPDRGSNQPQHF. In DNA, the CDR3 is TGCGCCAGCAGCCCCGACAGGGGGAGCAATCAGCCCCAGCATTTT. The chain carries TRBV4-3 and TRBJ1-5, with TRBD1 matching 9 bases. Looked up from germline, CDR1 is LGHNA and CDR2 is YSLEER. V lost 4 bases to trimming and J lost 1 base; unmatched junction nucleotides: 2. CDR3 length equals 15 residues.

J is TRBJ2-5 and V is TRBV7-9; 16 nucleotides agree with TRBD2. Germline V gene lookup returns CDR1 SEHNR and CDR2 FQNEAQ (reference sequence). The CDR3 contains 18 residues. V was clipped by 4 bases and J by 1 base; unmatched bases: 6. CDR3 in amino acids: CASSSGTSGGAGQETQYF. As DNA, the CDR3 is TGTGCCAGCAGCTCCGGGACTAGCGGGGGGGCCGGCCAAGAGACCCAGTACTTC.

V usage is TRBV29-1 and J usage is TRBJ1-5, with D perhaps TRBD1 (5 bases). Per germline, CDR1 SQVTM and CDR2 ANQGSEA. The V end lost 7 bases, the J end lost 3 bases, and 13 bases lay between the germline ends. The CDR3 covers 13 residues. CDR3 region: CSAQGMANQPQHF. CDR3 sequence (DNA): TGCAGCGCTCAGGGTATGGCCAATCAGCCCCAGCATTTT.